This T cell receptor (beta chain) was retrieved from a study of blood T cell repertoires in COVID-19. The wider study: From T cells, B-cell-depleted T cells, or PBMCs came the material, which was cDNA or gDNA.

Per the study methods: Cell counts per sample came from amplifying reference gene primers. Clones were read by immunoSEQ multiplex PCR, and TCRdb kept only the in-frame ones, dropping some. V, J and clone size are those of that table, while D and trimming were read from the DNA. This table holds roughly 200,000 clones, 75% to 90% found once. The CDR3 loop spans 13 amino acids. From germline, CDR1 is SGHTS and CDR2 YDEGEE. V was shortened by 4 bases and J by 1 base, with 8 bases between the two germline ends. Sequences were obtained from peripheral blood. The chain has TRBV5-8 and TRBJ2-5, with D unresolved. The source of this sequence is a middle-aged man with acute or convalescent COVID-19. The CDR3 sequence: CASSRAVQETQYF. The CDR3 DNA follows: TGTGCCAGCAGCCGTGCGGTCCAAGAGACCCAGTACTTC.